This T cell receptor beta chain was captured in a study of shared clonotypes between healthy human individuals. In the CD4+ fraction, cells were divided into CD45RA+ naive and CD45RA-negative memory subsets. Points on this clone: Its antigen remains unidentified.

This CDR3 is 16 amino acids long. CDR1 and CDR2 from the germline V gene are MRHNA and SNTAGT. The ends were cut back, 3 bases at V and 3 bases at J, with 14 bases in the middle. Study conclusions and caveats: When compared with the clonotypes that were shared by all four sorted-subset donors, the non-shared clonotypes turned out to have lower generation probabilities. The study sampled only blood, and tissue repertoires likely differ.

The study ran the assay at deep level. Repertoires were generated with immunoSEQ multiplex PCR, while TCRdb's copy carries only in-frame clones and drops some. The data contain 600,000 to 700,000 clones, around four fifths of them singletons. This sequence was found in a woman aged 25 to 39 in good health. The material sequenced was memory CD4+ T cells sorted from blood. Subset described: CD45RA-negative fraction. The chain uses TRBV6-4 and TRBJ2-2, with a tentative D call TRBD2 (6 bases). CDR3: CASSEGFGDYTGELFF. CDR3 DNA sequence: TGTGCCAGCAGTGAAGGGTTTGGGGACTACACCGGGGAGCTGTTTTTT.